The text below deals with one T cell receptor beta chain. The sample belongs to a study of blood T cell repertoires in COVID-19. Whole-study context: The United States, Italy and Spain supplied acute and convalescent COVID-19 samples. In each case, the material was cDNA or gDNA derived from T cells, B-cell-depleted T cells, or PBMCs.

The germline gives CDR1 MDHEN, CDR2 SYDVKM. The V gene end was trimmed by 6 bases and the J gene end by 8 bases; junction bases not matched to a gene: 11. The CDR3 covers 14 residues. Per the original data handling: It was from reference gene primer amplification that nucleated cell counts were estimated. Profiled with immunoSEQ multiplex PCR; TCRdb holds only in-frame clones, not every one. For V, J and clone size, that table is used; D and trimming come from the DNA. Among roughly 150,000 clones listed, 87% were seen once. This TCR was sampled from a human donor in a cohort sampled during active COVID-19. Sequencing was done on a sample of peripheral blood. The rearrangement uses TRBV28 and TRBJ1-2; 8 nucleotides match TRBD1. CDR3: CASSRGRGREGYTF. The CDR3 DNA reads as TGTGCCAGCAGCCGGGGCAGGGGGCGGGAAGGCTACACCTTC.